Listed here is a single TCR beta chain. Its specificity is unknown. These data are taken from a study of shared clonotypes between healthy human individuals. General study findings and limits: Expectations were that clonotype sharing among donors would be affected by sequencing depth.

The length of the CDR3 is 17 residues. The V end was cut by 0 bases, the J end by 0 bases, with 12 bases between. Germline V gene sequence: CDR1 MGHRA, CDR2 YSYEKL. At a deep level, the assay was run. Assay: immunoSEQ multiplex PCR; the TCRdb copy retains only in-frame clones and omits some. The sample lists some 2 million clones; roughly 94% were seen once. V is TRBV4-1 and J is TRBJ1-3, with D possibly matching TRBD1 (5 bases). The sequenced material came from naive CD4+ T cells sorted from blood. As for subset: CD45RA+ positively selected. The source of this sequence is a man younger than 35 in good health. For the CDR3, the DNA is TGCGCCAGCAGCCAAGAAGGGCAGGGTTTCTCTGGAAACACCATATATTTT. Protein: CASSQEGQGFSGNTIYF.